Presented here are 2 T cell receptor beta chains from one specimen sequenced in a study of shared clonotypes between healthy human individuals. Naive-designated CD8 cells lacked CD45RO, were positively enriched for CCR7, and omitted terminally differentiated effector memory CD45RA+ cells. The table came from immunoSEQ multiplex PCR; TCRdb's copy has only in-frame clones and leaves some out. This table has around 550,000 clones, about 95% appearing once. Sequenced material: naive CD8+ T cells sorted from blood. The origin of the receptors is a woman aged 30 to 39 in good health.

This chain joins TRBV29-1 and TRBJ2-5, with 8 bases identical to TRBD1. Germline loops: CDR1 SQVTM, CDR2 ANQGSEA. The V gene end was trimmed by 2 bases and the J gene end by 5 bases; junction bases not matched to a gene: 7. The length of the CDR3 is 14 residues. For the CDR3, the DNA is TGCAGCGTTGAAAGCGGCAGGGGGCTCGAGACCCAGTACTTC. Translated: CSVESGRGLETQYF.

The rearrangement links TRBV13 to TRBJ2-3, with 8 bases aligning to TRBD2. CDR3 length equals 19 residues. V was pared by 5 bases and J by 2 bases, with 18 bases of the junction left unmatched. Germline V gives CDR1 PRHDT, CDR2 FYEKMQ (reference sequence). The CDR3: CASSPTVAGGPDLTDTQYF. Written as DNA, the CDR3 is TGTGCCAGCAGCCCAACTGTGGCGGGAGGCCCGGACCTCACAGATACGCAGTATTTT.